These 23 T cell receptor beta chains came from one sample sequenced in a study of T-cell reconstitution after alpha-beta-depleted transplantation in children. Unique molecular identifiers were used to barcode this TCRbeta library. TCRdb independently ran MiXCR on the PCR reads; one entry per CDR3 protein. The sample lists about 980,000 distinct CDR3 sequences, about 30% seen once, with around 30% in the top ten. The sample was PBMCs, mostly from graft donor cells, taken 360 days after TCRalphabeta/CD19-depleted stem cell transplant. These receptors came from a boy under two years old who had a stem cell transplant for SCID, so the T cells may come from the graft donor.

CDR3 loop: CASRVTGSSSYNEQFF. For the CDR3, the DNA is TGTGCCAGCAGAGTTACAGGGTCTAGCTCCTACAATGAGCAGTTCTTC. The chain has TRBV7-3 and TRBJ2-1, with D perhaps matching TRBD1 (6 bases). This CDR3 region has 16 residues. Germline V gives CDR1 SGHTA, CDR2 FQGTGA. Trimming pared 6 bases from V and 0 bases from J, leaving 15 bases between.

The CDR3 coding sequence is TGCAGTGTACTTGGGGAGACCGGGACAGACTACGAGCAGTACTTC. It yields the protein CSVLGETGTDYEQYF. This chain connects TRBV20-1 to TRBJ2-7; 7 bases match TRBD1. The V gene's germline CDR1 is DFQATT and CDR2 SNEGSKA (reference sequence). J lost 3 bases, V lost 7 bases, and 15 bases had no gene match. This CDR3 has 15 residues.

This clonotype was seen more than once but under ten times. This chain connects TRBV19 to TRBJ2-6, with a tentative D call TRBD1 (6 bases). Trimming shortened V by 10 bases and J by 0 bases, and 19 bases separated the two germline ends. Per germline, CDR1 LNHDA and CDR2 SQIVND (reference sequence). The CDR3 extends over 17 amino acids. CDR3 sequence reads: CATKGTRGLSGANVLTF. In nucleotides, the CDR3 is TGTGCCACCAAGGGTACCAGGGGCCTCTCTGGGGCCAACGTCCTGACTTTC.

This chain uses TRBV7-2 with TRBJ1-4; the D gene is possibly TRBD1 (5 bases). CDR1 and CDR2 from the germline V gene are SGHTA and FQGNSA. CDR3 length: 15 amino acids. V was shortened by 1 base and J by 4 bases, with 10 bases between the two germline ends. CDR3 protein: CASSLGAGHNEKLFF. The CDR3 DNA reads TGTGCCAGCAGCTTAGGGGCAGGGCATAATGAAAAACTGTTTTTT. Variable domain in full (rest from reference TRBV7-2 and TRBJ1-4): GAGVSQSPSNKVTEKGKDVELRCDPISGHTALYWYRQSLGQGLEFLIYFQGNSAPDKSGLPSDRFSAERTGGSVSTLTIQRTQQEDSAVYLCASSLGAGHNEKLFFGSGTQLSVL.

This clonotype was observed a handful of times. V and J are TRBV27 and TRBJ2-3, with D tentatively TRBD2 (5 bases). The V gene's germline CDR1 is MNHEY and CDR2 SMNVEV (reference sequence). V was cut by 6 bases and J by 1 base, with 11 bases left in between. This CDR3 is 14 amino acids long. The CDR3 region is CASRNVGGTDTQYF. The CDR3, as DNA: TGTGCCAGCAGAAATGTCGGGGGCACAGATACGCAGTATTTT.

The chain couples TRBV5-6 to TRBJ2-7; D tentatively reads TRBD1 or TRBD2 (5 bases each). The V and J ends lost 5 bases and 6 bases respectively, with 18 bases between them. The germline V gene has CDR1 SGHDT and CDR2 YYEEEE. The CDR3 sequence is 14 residues long. Here the CDR3 DNA reads TGTGCCAGCAGTTCCTGGGCTCCGGGACGCGAGCAGTACTTC. Translation gives CASSSWAPGREQYF.

V is TRBV28 and J is TRBJ2-5, with D uncertain. Germline V gene data show CDR1 as MDHEN and CDR2 as SYDVKM. Trimming cost V 5 bases and J 2 bases, with 15 bases left between them. The CDR3 is 15 amino acids. The CDR3: CASSPSALRQETQYF. The CDR3 DNA follows: TGTGCCAGCAGTCCTAGTGCCCTCCGTCAAGAGACCCAGTACTTC.

This clonotype is a singleton in its sample. The rearrangement joins TRBV20-1 to TRBJ2-5; 13 bases agree with TRBD2. The germline V gene has CDR1 DFQATT and CDR2 SNEGSKA (reference sequence). Trimming cost V 3 bases and J 5 bases; bases outside gene matches: 9. The CDR3 length is 16 residues. CDR3 loop: CSARLTSGGAGETQYF. CDR3 DNA: TGCAGTGCTAGGTTAACTAGCGGGGGGGCCGGTGAGACCCAGTACTTC.

This clonotype was seen at least ten times. This sequence joins TRBV7-9 and TRBJ2-7; D remains unclear. The CDR3 consists of 12 residues. Trimming took 5 bases from V and 2 from J, leaving 7 bases between them. CDR1 and CDR2 from the germline V gene are SEHNR and FQNEAQ (reference sequence). The CDR3 loop reads CASSHLTYEQYF. CDR3 DNA sequence: TGTGCCAGCAGCCATTTAACCTACGAGCAGTACTTC.

The rearrangement uses TRBV6-4 and TRBJ2-7, with TRBD1 matching 8 bases. The CDR3 has 14 residues. Germline V gene data show CDR1 as MRHNA and CDR2 as SNTAGT. V lost 8 bases and J lost 3; bases outside the gene matches: 9. The CDR3 is CASQGATTVYEQYF. CDR3 in DNA: TGTGCCAGCCAGGGGGCAACCACCGTCTACGAGCAGTACTTC.

The CDR3 loop reads CASSSRRGGEKLFF. CDR3 nucleotides: TGTGCCAGCAGCTCCCGAAGGGGTGGGGAAAAACTGTTTTTT. J is TRBJ1-4 and V is TRBV11-2; TRBD1 is a possible D gene (5 bases). In germline, CDR1 is SGHAT, CDR2 FQNNGV. The CDR3 is made up of 14 amino acids. V lost 4 bases, J lost 8 bases, and 14 bases lay in between.

The rearrangement joins TRBV25-1 to TRBJ2-2; D is unresolved. In germline, CDR1 is MGHDK, CDR2 SYGVNS. CDR3 size: 14 residues. Trimming left V 6 bases short and J 1 base short, with 9 bases between. The CDR3 DNA sequence: TGTGCCAGCAGAGCAAACCAGAACACCGGGGAGCTGTTTTTT. This encodes CASRANQNTGELFF.

This chain links TRBV5-1 with TRBJ2-7; D call uncertain. CDR3 length: 16 amino acids. From germline, CDR1 is SGHRS and CDR2 YFSETQ. The ends were cut back, 0 bases at V and 2 bases at J, with 15 bases in the middle. The CDR3 is CASSLEYNRGAYEQYF. In DNA form, the CDR3 reads TGCGCCAGCAGCTTGGAATACAATCGCGGAGCCTACGAGCAGTACTTC. The whole variable domain, remainder taken from reference TRBV5-1 and TRBJ2-7, is KAGVTQTPRYLIKTRGQQVTLSCSPISGHRSVSWYQQTPGQGLQFLFEYFSETQRNKGNFPGRFSGRQFSNSRSEMNVSTLELGDSALYLCASSLEYNRGAYEQYFGPGTRLTVT.

This clonotype was seen a handful of times. J is TRBJ1-1 and V is TRBV5-1; no definite D call. The CDR3 runs to 15 residues. CDR1 and CDR2 from the germline V gene are SGHRS and YFSETQ. Trimming pared 1 base from V and 2 bases from J, leaving 12 bases between. Here the CDR3 DNA reads TGCGCCAGCAGCTTGCCACAATTGGTAAACACTGAAGCTTTCTTT. Protein sequence: CASSLPQLVNTEAFF.

The chain joins TRBV9 to TRBJ2-6; D perhaps matches TRBD1 (5 bases). In germline, CDR1 is SGDLS, CDR2 YYNGEE. CDR3 length: 18 residues. V lost 0 bases and J lost 0, with 13 bases in between. CDR3 protein: CASSVVGRAFSGANVLTF. The CDR3, as DNA: TGTGCCAGCAGCGTAGTCGGCAGGGCTTTCTCTGGGGCCAACGTCCTGACTTTC.

V usage is TRBV19 and J usage is TRBJ2-1, with 8 positions matching TRBD2. The CDR3 runs 15 residues. Trimming cost V 5 bases and J 6 bases; bases outside gene matches: 9. Germline CDR1 reads LNHDA; CDR2 reads SQIVND (reference sequence). The DNA for the CDR3 is TGTGCCAGTAGTCCCCGGGAGGGCCCCGGCAATGAGCAGTTCTTC. It translates to CASSPREGPGNEQFF.

This rearrangement joins TRBV28 to TRBJ2-5; a weak D match, TRBD1 (6 bases). CDR3 length equals 17 residues. CDR1 is MDHEN, CDR2 SYDVKM, per germline. V shed 1 base and J shed 0 bases, with 15 bases lying between them. The CDR3 loop reads CASSLLWGRFNQETQYF. DNA of the CDR3: TGTGCCAGCAGTTTATTATGGGGGCGATTTAACCAAGAGACCCAGTACTTC.

This clonotype showed up just a few times. The rearrangement links TRBV10-3 to TRBJ1-5; D is perhaps TRBD1 (6 bases). CDR3 length: 13 amino acids. Per the germline V gene, CDR1 is ENHRY and CDR2 is SYGVKD. Trimming shortened V by 7 bases and J by 5 bases, and 12 bases separated the two germline ends. The CDR3 is CAIKQGRDQPQHF. DNA for the CDR3: TGTGCCATCAAACAGGGCCGGGATCAGCCCCAGCATTTT.

Many counts were recorded for this clonotype. The chain uses TRBV5-1 and TRBJ2-7; D gene unclear. Trimming removed 5 bases at V and 2 bases at J, with 8 bases between. The CDR3 contains 12 residues. Germline CDR1 SGHRS, CDR2 YFSETQ. The CDR3 reads CASSPDTYEQYF. CDR3 in DNA: TGCGCCAGCAGTCCGGATACCTACGAGCAGTACTTC.

The chain employs TRBV4-3 and TRBJ1-4; D is ambiguous. V was shortened by 0 bases and J by 2 bases, with 16 bases between the two germline ends. The CDR3 is 18 amino acids. Germline V gene lookup returns CDR1 LGHNA and CDR2 YSLEER. CDR3 coding DNA: TGCGCCAGCAGCCAAGAACACGGGGATATGGCGACTAATGAAAAACTGTTTTTT. As protein: CASSQEHGDMATNEKLFF.

This clonotype occurred a few times. The chain is built from TRBV5-1 and TRBJ2-7; TRBD1 matches at 7 bases. V gave up 0 bases and J gave up 2 bases; unmatched junction bases: 8. Germline V gene sequence: CDR1 SGHRS, CDR2 YFSETQ. The CDR3 loop spans 16 amino acids. CDR3 nucleotides: TGCGCCAGCAGCTTGGGGGGGACAGATTACACCTACGAGCAGTACTTC. Residues: CASSLGGTDYTYEQYF.

The chain links TRBV5-6 to TRBJ1-2, with D uncertain. The CDR3 loop spans 13 amino acids. CDR1 and CDR2 from the germline V gene are SGHDT and YYEEEE. V shed 4 bases and J shed 8 bases, with 15 bases lying between them. As DNA, the CDR3 is TGTGCCAGCAGCCCCGACGGTATGAGGGGCTACACCTTC. Amino acid sequence: CASSPDGMRGYTF.

This clonotype was observed a few times. This chain links TRBV4-1 with TRBJ2-5, with D perhaps given as TRBD1 or TRBD2 (5 bases each). Trimming shortened V by 0 bases and J by 1 base, and 15 bases separated the two germline ends. The CDR3 has 17 residues. The germline gives CDR1 MGHRA, CDR2 YSYEKL. DNA for the CDR3: TGCGCCAGCAGCCAAGAGGGACGGGACCGCAGCCAAGAGACCCAGTACTTC. It codes for CASSQEGRDRSQETQYF.